This T cell receptor (beta chain) was recorded in a study of T cell responses to AZD1222 COVID-19 vaccine. The assay was immunoSEQ multiplex PCR, and TCRdb's table has in-frame clones only and misses some. Among 100,000 to 150,000 clones listed, about nine tenths were seen once. Details on this clone: Its antigen is unidentified.

Germline values: CDR1 MNHEY, CDR2 SMNVEV (reference sequence). Losses at the gene ends were 5 bases for V and 7 bases for J; bases not matched to a gene: 4. The CDR3 sequence is 14 residues long. General study points: Among those given AZD1222, only five or six were seropositive at baseline. Epitopes outside B.1.351 and B.1.1.7 mutated regions reportedly drew nearly half of spike TCRs.

The chain employs TRBV27 and TRBJ2-2, with 10 bases that match TRBD1. The receptor was isolated from an adult in good health. The specimen comprised peripheral blood, sampled on day 0 of MenACWY control vaccination. The CDR3 DNA reads as TGTGCCAGCAGTATCGGGACAGGGGTCGGGGAGCTGTTTTTT. This encodes CASSIGTGVGELFF.